A selection of T cell receptor beta chains follows, all from one sample in a study of T cells in Graves' hyperthyroidism and ophthalmopathy. TCRdb ran MiXCR on the multiplex PCR reads and lists one entry per CDR3 protein. This table holds 550,000 to 700,000 distinct CDR3 sequences, roughly 50% found once. The sample taken for sequencing was peripheral blood or thyroid tissue (not recorded which). Receptors originate from an adult woman with Graves' disease, either hyperthyroidism or ophthalmopathy (not recorded which). CDR3s include the opening cysteine and the closing phenylalanine or tryptophan. D genes are given only for firm matches. Expanded clones get a size class; other rows say once, few or many, or leave the size out.

j_gene | abundance | d_gene | v_gene | CDR3nt | CDR3aa
TRBJ1-3 | . | . | TRBV28 | TGTGCCAGCAGTAGCCTCTCTGGAAACACCATATATTTT | CASSSLSGNTIYF
TRBJ1-1 | . | . | TRBV6-2/TRBV6-3 | TGTGCCAGCAGTAGAGGGCAGCCGAACACTGAAGCTTTCTTT | CASSRGQPNTEAFF
TRBJ2-7 | . | . | TRBV29-1 | TGCAGCGTTAACCAGCAGGGGGGGACAGGTTCCTACGAGCAGTACTTC | CSVNQQGGTGSYEQYF
TRBJ2-6 | many | . | TRBV11-1 | TGTGCCAGCGTGGAGGGGTCTGGGGCCAACGTCCTGACTTTC | CASVEGSGANVLTF
TRBJ1-2 | . | . | TRBV5-1 | TGCGCCAGCAGCTTGGAGGCCGGGAGCTCCTATGGCTACACCTTC | CASSLEAGSSYGYTF
TRBJ2-7 | . | . | TRBV7-2 | TGTGCCAGCAGCAGCGACGGGACGGGCGAGCAGTACTTC | CASSSDGTGEQYF
TRBJ1-6 | once | . | TRBV20-1 | TGCAGTGCCTCAGGGTACGATGAATCCAATTCACCCCTCCACTTT | CSASGYDESNSPLHF
TRBJ1-2 | . | . | TRBV11-3 | TGTGCCAGCAGCTTATGGGGCTACACCTTC | CASSLWGYTF
TRBJ2-7 | . | . | TRBV7-6 | TGTGCCAGCAGCTCCGTTACAGGGCTGGCCAACGAGCAGTACTTC | CASSSVTGLANEQYF
TRBJ2-2 | many | . | TRBV10-2 | TGCGCCAGCAGACAGGGAGGGGCCGGGGAGCTGTTTTTT | CASRQGGAGELFF
TRBJ2-7 | . | . | TRBV10-3 | TGTGCCTCAAGGGGTAGTTCCTACGAGCAGTACTTC | CASRGSSYEQYF
TRBJ2-2 | . | . | TRBV28 | TGTGCCAGCAGTCCCTTGGGGGTGAGGAACACCGGGGAGCTGTTTTTT | CASSPLGVRNTGELFF
TRBJ1-2 | many | . | TRBV6-1 | TGTGCCAGCAGCCCTAAACCGGGACAACTCCCGACTAACTATGGCTACACCTTC | CASSPKPGQLPTNYGYTF
TRBJ2-7 | . | . | TRBV15 | TGTGCCACCAGCAGACAGGACAGTTACGAGCAGTACTTC | CATSRQDSYEQYF
TRBJ2-7 | once | . | TRBV29-1 | TGCAGCGTTGTGCAGGGATACTACGAGCAGTACTTC | CSVVQGYYEQYF
TRBJ1-1 | . | . | TRBV19 | TGTGCCAGTAGTAGGGAAAAATCAGTGCCTGAAGCTTTCTTT | CASSREKSVPEAFF
TRBJ2-7 | . | . | TRBV7-9 | TGTGCCACCCGTACCGGGACTTCAGGTTACGAGCAGTACTTC | CATRTGTSGYEQYF
TRBJ1-1 | . | . | TRBV7-9 | TGTGCCAGCAGCCAACCCCCTTTAGGGACTGAAGCTTTCTTT | CASSQPPLGTEAFF
TRBJ2-7 | . | . | TRBV20-1 | TGCAGTGCTAGATCCCGGGACGGGTCCTACGAGCAGTACTTC | CSARSRDGSYEQYF
TRBJ1-4 | few | TRBD1 | TRBV2 | TGTGCCAGCAGTGAACAGGGGGCGGATGAAAAACTGTTTTTT | CASSEQGADEKLFF
TRBJ1-2 | . | . | TRBV19 | TGTGCCAGTAGTTCTGGACCGTCTAACTATGGCTACACCTTC | CASSSGPSNYGYTF
TRBJ2-2 | many | . | TRBV6-5 | TGTGCCAGCAGTTACTCGATAAGAACCGGGGAGCTGTTTTTT | CASSYSIRTGELFF
TRBJ2-7 | many | TRBD1 | TRBV9 | TGTGCCAGCAGCCCCGAGGGACAGGGGATATCCTACGAGCAGTACTTC | CASSPEGQGISYEQYF
TRBJ2-5 | few | TRBD2 | TRBV10-3 | TGTGCCATCAGTGAAGCGGGAGGTTTTGGAGAGACCCAGTACTTC | CAISEAGGFGETQYF
TRBJ1-4 | . | . | TRBV5-1 | TGCGCCAGCAGCTTGCCGAGGGGGGCGGTTGAAAAACTGTCTTTT | CASSLPRGAVEKLSF
TRBJ2-7 | many | . | TRBV4-2 | TGTGCCAGCAGCCAAAATCGGGACCCCCGGGTGCAGTACTTC | CASSQNRDPRVQYF
TRBJ1-1 | . | TRBD1 | TRBV12-3/TRBV12-4 | TGTGCCAGCAGTTGGCCGGGACAGGGGACGAGCACTGAAGCTTTCTTT | CASSWPGQGTSTEAFF
TRBJ2-7 | many | TRBD1 | TRBV2 | TGTGCCAGCACACCCGACAGGGGGCTATCCTACGAGCAGTACTTC | CASTPDRGLSYEQYF